This is a list of T cell receptor beta chains from one sample in a study of T-cell reconstitution after alpha-beta-depleted transplantation in children. TCRdb independently ran MiXCR on the PCR reads; one entry per CDR3 protein. The repertoire holds approximately 420,000 distinct CDR3 sequences, with roughly a tenth as singletons. This specimen consisted of PBMCs from the stem cell graft donor, obtained from the stem cell graft. These receptor sequences come from a human donor who donated a stem cell graft to a child with acute myeloid leukemia. The CDR3 runs from the conserved cysteine through the conserved F or W. The D gene is left open where the match is weak. Only some rows state a clone size, as once, few, many or a class for expanded clones.

TRBV12-3/TRBV12-4	NA	NA	14	TRBJ2-1	TGTGCCAGCAGAGAGACCCAGATGGGCGATGAGCAGTTCTTC	CASRETQMGDEQFF
TRBV29-1	many	NA	11	TRBJ2-7	TGCAGCGTTGGAGCGGGCTACGAGCAGTACTTC	CSVGAGYEQYF
TRBV4-3	few	NA	13	TRBJ2-5	TGCGCCAGCAGCCGAGGCATGCAAGAGACCCAGTACTTC	CASSRGMQETQYF
TRBV12-3/TRBV12-4	NA	NA	14	TRBJ2-2	TGTGCCAGCAGTCCCGGGACATCCTCCGGGGAGCTGTTTTTT	CASSPGTSSGELFF
TRBV7-3	many	NA	16	TRBJ2-1	TGTGCCAGCAGCTTAACGGCTGGGAACTTCTACAATGAGCAGTTCTTC	CASSLTAGNFYNEQFF
TRBV4-1	few	NA	12	TRBJ1-5	TGCGCCAGCAGCCAAGATCCGGAACCGAAGCATTTT	CASSQDPEPKHF
TRBV7-6	NA	TRBD2	16	TRBJ2-1	TGTGCCAGCAGCTTAGCAGCAGCGGGGGTCTACAATGAGCAGTTCTTC	CASSLAAAGVYNEQFF
TRBV6-1	NA	TRBD1	15	TRBJ1-5	TGTGCCAGCAGTGACCGGGGACAGGGCCATCAGCCCCAGCATTTT	CASSDRGQGHQPQHF
TRBV12-3/TRBV12-4	few	NA	15	TRBJ2-5	TGTGCCAGCAGCCCCGAGTTGAGACGGCAAGAGACCCAGTACTTC	CASSPELRRQETQYF
TRBV6-5	many	NA	13	TRBJ2-2	TGCGCCAGCAGCTCACAGGGCGCCGGGGAGCTGTTTTTT	CASSSQGAGELFF
TRBV7-2	few	NA	13	TRBJ2-5	TGTGCCAGCAGCCGGGGACTGCAAGAGACCCAGTACTTC	CASSRGLQETQYF
TRBV20-1	few	TRBD2	14	TRBJ2-1	TGCAGTGCTAGTATAGCGGGATTGGACAATGAGCAGTTCTTC	CSASIAGLDNEQFF
TRBV11-2	NA	TRBD2	18	TRBJ2-3	TGTGCCAGCAGCCCCCGTGGGACTAGCGGGGAAAGCACAGATACGCAGTATTTT	CASSPRGTSGESTDTQYF
TRBV30	few	TRBD1	12	TRBJ2-7	TGTGCCTGGAGTGTACAGGGGAACGAGCAGTACTTC	CAWSVQGNEQYF